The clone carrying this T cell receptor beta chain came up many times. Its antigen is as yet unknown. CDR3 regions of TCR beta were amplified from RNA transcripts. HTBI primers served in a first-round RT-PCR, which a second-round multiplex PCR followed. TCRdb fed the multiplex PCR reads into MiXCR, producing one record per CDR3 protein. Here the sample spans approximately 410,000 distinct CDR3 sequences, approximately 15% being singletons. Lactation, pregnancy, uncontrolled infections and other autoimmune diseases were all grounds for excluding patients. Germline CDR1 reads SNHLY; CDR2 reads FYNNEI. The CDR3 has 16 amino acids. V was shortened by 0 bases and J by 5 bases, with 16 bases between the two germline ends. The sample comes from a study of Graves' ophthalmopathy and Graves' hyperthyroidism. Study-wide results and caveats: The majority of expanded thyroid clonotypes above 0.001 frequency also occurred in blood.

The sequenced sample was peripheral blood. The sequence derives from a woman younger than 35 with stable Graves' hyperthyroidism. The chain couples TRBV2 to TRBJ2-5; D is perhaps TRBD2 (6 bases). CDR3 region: CASSEALFGLAETQYF. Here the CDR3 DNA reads TGTGCCAGCAGTGAAGCGCTCTTCGGTCTAGCGGAGACCCAGTACTTC.